This T cell receptor (beta chain) was documented in a study of T-cell reconstitution after alpha-beta-depleted transplantation in children. Unique molecular identifiers were built into the TCRbeta library. MiXCR, run by TCRdb on the PCR reads, gives a single entry per CDR3 protein. The sample lists about 230,000 distinct CDR3 sequences, around 12% occurring once. As for this clonotype: A read error may be the cause here, since a much bigger clone is one base away.

This specimen consisted of PBMCs from the stem cell graft donor, obtained from the stem cell graft. This TCR was sampled from a human donor who donated a stem cell graft to a child with acute lymphoblastic leukemia.

The CDR3 protein is CASSLGPGQYF. The CDR3 region has the DNA TGTGCCAGCAGCTTGGGACCGGGGCAGTACTTC. The J gene is TRBJ2-7, the V gene TRBV7-9, with D possibly being TRBD1 or TRBD2 (5 bases each). Trimming took off 3 bases at V and 9 bases at J, with 9 bases between the two ends. The CDR3 sequence is 11 residues long. Germline lookup yields CDR1 SEHNR and CDR2 FQNEAQ (reference sequence).